The 12 T cell receptor beta chains below all came from one sample that was sequenced in a study of cytomegalovirus exposure and HLA in healthy donors. In the PCR, 60 Vbeta and 13 Jbeta primers were used. Generated by immunoSEQ multiplex PCR, the TCRdb table keeps only in-frame clones and is missing some. This table holds roughly 100,000 clones, about 81% found once. Sequenced sample: PBMCs. The receptors here all came from a man aged 25 to 40 in good health and CMV-seronegative.

In its sample, this clone was seen a few times. The rearrangement links TRBV19 to TRBJ2-5; 8 positions agree with TRBD1. Germline V lookup: CDR1 LNHDA, CDR2 SQIVND (reference sequence). The length of the CDR3 is 14 residues. The V segment lost 5 bases and the J segment 2 bases; nucleotides outside the gene matches: 4. CDR3 nucleotides: TGTGCCAGTAGTCCACAGGGGGTTCAAGAGACCCAGTACTTC. Translating it yields CASSPQGVQETQYF.

V usage is TRBV4-3 and J usage is TRBJ2-1, with 8 bases matching TRBD2. The CDR3 loop spans 15 amino acids. Germline V CDR1 and CDR2: LGHNA, YSLEER. With 0 bases clipped from V and 9 bases from J, the junction kept 7 bases outside the gene matches. The CDR3 DNA reads TGCGCCAGCAGCCAAGATTCCGGGGGGGCCGGTGAGCAGTTCTTC. It specifies CASSQDSGGAGEQFF.

Here the CDR3 DNA reads TGTGCCAGCAGCGTAGCAGTCGGGGATATGGAGACCCAGTACTTC. Amino acid sequence: CASSVAVGDMETQYF. The chain employs TRBV9 and TRBJ2-5; weak D call: TRBD2 (5 bases). Per germline, CDR1 SGDLS and CDR2 YYNGEE. The ends were cut back, 0 bases at V and 5 bases at J, with 14 bases in the middle. CDR3 length equals 15 residues.

This clone was observed once. V gene TRBV4-1 combines with J gene TRBJ2-7, with 8 bases identical to TRBD2. After removal of 4 bases from V and 2 bases from J, the junction contained 4 bases not matched to a gene. The CDR3 consists of 14 residues. Per the germline V gene, CDR1 is MGHRA and CDR2 is YSYEKL. This chain's CDR3 is CASSPVAGTYEQYF. In DNA form, the CDR3 reads TGCGCCAGCAGCCCGGTAGCGGGGACCTACGAGCAGTACTTC.

The chain combines TRBV19 with TRBJ1-2, with 7 bases aligning to TRBD1. J lost 5 bases, V lost 5 bases, and 14 bases had no gene match. The CDR3 covers 16 residues. Germline V gives CDR1 LNHDA, CDR2 SQIVND (reference sequence). The CDR3 here is CASSLLDRQVGYGYTF. The CDR3, as DNA: TGTGCCAGTAGTCTACTGGACAGGCAAGTGGGGTATGGCTACACCTTC.

The chain links TRBV10-3 to TRBJ2-5, with D hard to call. CDR1 and CDR2 (germline): ENHRY, SYGVKD. The V and J ends lost 5 bases and 5 bases respectively, with 6 bases between them. This CDR3 is 11 amino acids long. The CDR3, as DNA: TGTGCCATCAGTAGCTTGGAGACCCAGTACTTC. It translates to CAISSLETQYF.

The genes are TRBV7-2 and TRBJ2-1; TRBD2 matches 10 bases. Germline V lookup: CDR1 SGHTA, CDR2 FQGNSA. V lost 5 bases to trimming and J lost 9 bases; unmatched junction nucleotides: 10. This CDR3 spans 15 amino acids. Written as DNA, the CDR3 is TGTGCCAGCAGCCGGGGTAGCGGGGGGCAACTTGAGCAGTTCTTC. This codes for CASSRGSGGQLEQFF.

The chain links TRBV29-1 to TRBJ2-7; a weak D match, TRBD1 (6 bases). CDR3 length: 12 residues. V lost 3 bases to trimming and J lost 5 bases, with 11 bases between them. The germline V gene encodes CDR1 SQVTM and CDR2 ANQGSEA. The CDR3 DNA reads as TGCAGCGTTGATGGGGGCGGGCACGAGCAGTACTTC. Translated: CSVDGGGHEQYF.

CDR3 nucleotide sequence: TGTGCCAGCAGCGTCGGGAGACTAGAGAACAATGAGCAGTTCTTC. Encoded protein: CASSVGRLENNEQFF. This chain connects TRBV9 to TRBJ2-1; D is possibly TRBD2 (6 bases). V lost 2 bases and J lost 5, with 14 bases in between. This CDR3 spans 15 amino acids. Germline V CDR1 and CDR2: SGDLS, YYNGEE.

This chain links TRBV7-9 with TRBJ1-1; D is perhaps TRBD1 (5 bases). This CDR3 comprises 11 residues. Per germline, CDR1 SEHNR and CDR2 FQNEAQ (reference sequence). V lost 7 bases, J lost 7 bases, and 10 bases lay in between. For the CDR3, the DNA is TGTGCCAGCACGCAGGGCAGTGAAGCTTTCTTT. Translated, it gives CASTQGSEAFF.

The rearrangement joins TRBV5-6 to TRBJ2-1, with 8 nucleotides matching TRBD2. The CDR3 totals 15 residues. J gave up 8 bases and V 0 bases, and 7 bases lay outside the gene matches. From germline, CDR1 is SGHDT and CDR2 YYEEEE. The CDR3 DNA follows: TGTGCCAGCAGCTTGGTTAGGCGGGGGGACTATGAGCAGTTCTTC. Its protein is CASSLVRRGDYEQFF. Using reference TRBV5-6 and TRBJ2-1 for the parts outside the CDR3, the full variable domain is DAGVTQSPTHLIKTRGQQVTLRCSPKSGHDTVSWYQQALGQGPQFIFQYYEEEERQRGNFPDRFSGHQFPNYSSELNVNALLLGDSALYLCASSLVRRGDYEQFFGPGTRLTVL.

The CDR3 DNA sequence: TGCGCCAGCAGCGGAGGGACAGGGGGCACCGGGGAGCTGTTTTTT. It encodes CASSGGTGGTGELFF. The chain links TRBV5-1 to TRBJ2-2; 11 bases are a match to TRBD1. J was trimmed by 4 bases and V by 4 bases; bases with no gene match: 3. This CDR3 is built from 15 residues. The germline V gene encodes CDR1 SGHRS and CDR2 YFSETQ.